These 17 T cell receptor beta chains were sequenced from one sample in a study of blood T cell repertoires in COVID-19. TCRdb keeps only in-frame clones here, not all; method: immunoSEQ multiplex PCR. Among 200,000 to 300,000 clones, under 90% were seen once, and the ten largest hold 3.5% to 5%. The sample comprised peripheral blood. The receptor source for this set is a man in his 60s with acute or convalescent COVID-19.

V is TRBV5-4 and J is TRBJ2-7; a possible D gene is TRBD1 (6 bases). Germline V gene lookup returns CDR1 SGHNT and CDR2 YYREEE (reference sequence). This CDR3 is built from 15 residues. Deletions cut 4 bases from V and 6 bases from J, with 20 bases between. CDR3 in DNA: TGTGCCAGCAGCCCCGAGTTGGTGGGGGCGGGCGAGCAGTACTTC. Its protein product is CASSPELVGAGEQYF.

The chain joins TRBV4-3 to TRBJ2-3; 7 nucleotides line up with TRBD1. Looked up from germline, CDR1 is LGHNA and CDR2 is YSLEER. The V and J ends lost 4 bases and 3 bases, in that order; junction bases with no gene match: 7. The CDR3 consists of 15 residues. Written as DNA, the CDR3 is TGCGCCAGCAGCCGGACTCCGACAGGGACAGATACGCAGTATTTT. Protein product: CASSRTPTGTDTQYF.

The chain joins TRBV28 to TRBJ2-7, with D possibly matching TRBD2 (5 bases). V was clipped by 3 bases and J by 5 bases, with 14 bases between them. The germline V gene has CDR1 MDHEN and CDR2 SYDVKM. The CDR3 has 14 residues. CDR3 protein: CASSFRGFANEQYF. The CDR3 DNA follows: TGTGCCAGCAGTTTTCGGGGTTTTGCTAACGAGCAGTACTTC.

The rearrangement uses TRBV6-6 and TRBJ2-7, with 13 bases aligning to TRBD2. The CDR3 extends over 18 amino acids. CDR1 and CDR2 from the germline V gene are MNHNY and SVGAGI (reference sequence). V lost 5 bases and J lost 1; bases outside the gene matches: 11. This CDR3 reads CASSLRTGGLAGSYEQYF. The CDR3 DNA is TGTGCCAGCAGTCTACGGACAGGGGGACTAGCGGGGTCCTACGAGCAGTACTTC.

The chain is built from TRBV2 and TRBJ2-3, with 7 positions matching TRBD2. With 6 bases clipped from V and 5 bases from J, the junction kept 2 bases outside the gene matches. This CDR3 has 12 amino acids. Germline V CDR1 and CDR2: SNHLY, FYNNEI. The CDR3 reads CASRGGGDTQYF. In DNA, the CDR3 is TGTGCCAGCAGGGGCGGGGGAGATACGCAGTATTTT.

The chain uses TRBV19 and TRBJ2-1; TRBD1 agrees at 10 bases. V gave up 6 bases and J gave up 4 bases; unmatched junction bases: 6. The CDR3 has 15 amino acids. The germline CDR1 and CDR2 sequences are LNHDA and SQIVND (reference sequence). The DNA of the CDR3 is TGTGCCAGTAGACCCGGGACAGGGGCATACAATGAGCAGTTCTTC. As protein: CASRPGTGAYNEQFF.

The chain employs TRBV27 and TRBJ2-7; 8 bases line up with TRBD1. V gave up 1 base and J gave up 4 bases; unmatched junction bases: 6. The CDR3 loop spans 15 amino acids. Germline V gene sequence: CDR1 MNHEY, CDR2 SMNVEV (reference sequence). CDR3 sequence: CASSLFGQGSYEQYF. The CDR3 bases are TGTGCCAGCAGTTTATTTGGACAGGGTTCGTACGAGCAGTACTTC.

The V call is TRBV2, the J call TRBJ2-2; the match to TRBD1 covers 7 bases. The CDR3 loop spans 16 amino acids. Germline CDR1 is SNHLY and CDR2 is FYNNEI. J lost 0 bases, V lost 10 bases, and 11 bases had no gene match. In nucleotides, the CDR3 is TGTGCCACCCTCGGTAGGGGGCAGCCGAACACCGGGGAGCTGTTTTTT. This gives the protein CATLGRGQPNTGELFF.

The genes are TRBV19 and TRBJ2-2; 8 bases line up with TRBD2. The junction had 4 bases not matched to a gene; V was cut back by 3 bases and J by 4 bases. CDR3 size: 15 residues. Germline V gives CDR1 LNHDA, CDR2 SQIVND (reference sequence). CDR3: CASSMWREVTGELFF. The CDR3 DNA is TGTGCCAGTAGTATGTGGCGGGAGGTCACCGGGGAGCTGTTTTTT.

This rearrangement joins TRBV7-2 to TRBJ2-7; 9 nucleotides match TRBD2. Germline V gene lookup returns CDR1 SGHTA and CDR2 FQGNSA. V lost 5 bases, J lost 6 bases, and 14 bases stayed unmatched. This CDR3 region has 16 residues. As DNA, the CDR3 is TGTGCCAGCAGCCAGCTTAGGGGTAGCGGGAGTGCCGAGCAGTACTTC. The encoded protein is CASSQLRGSGSAEQYF.

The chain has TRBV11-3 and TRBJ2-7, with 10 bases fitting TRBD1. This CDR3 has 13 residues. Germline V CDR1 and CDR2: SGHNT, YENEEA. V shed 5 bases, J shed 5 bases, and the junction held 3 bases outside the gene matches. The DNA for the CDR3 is TGTGCCAGCAGCCTCGGACAGGGGGACGAGCAGTACTTC. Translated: CASSLGQGDEQYF.

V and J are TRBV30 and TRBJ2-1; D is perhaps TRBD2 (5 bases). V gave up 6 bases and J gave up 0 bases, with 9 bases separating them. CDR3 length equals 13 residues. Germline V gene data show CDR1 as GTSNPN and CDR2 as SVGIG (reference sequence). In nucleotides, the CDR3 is TGTGCCTGCTCGGGGAGCTCCTACAATGAGCAGTTCTTC. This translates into CACSGSSYNEQFF.

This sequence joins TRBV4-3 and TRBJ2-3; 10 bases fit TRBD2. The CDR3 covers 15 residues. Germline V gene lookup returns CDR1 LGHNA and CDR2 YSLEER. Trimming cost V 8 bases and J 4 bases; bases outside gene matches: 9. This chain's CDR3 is CASASGRDRSDTQYF. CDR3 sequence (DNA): TGCGCCAGCGCAAGCGGGAGGGACCGTTCAGATACGCAGTATTTT.

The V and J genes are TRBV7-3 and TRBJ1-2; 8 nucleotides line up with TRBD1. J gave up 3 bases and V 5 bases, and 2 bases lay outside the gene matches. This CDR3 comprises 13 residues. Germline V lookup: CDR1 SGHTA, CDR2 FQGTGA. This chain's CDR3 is CASSETGDYGYTF. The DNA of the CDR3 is TGTGCCAGCAGCGAGACAGGGGACTATGGCTACACCTTC.

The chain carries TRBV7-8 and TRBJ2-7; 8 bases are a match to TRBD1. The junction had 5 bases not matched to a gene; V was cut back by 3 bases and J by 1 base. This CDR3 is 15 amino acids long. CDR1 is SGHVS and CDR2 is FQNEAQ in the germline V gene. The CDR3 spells CASSFVTGASYEQYF. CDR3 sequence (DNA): TGTGCCAGCAGCTTCGTGACAGGGGCATCCTACGAGCAGTACTTC.

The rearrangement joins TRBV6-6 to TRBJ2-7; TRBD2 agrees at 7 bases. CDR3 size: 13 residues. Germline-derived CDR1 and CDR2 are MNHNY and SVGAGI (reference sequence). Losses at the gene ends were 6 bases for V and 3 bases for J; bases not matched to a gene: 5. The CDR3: CASRSGIYYEQYF. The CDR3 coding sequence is TGTGCCAGCAGGAGCGGGATATACTACGAGCAGTACTTC.

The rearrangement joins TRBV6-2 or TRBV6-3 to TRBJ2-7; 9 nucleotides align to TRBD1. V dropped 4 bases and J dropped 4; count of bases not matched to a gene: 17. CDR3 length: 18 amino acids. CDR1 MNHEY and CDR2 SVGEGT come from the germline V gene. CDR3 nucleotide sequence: TGTGCCAGCAGTTCCCTTTCGGGACAGGGTTATCATGCGTACGAGCAGTACTTC. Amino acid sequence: CASSSLSGQGYHAYEQYF.